The 18 T cell receptor beta chains given below trace back to one sample, sequenced in a study of OX40 agonist ivuxolimab in advanced cancers. The table came from immunoSEQ multiplex PCR; TCRdb's copy has only in-frame clones and leaves some out. This table has 50,000 or so clones, 84% appearing once. The sample consisted of CD4+ or CD8+ T cells sorted from blood, taken in a trial of the OX40 agonist ivuxolimab. These receptors originate from an adult with an advanced solid tumor such as melanoma, head and neck, liver or kidney cancer.

This sequence joins TRBV6-6 and TRBJ2-5; D is undetermined. The closer fit of TRBJ2-7 to the DNA end suggests the J call may be wrong. The V gene's germline CDR1 is MNHNY and CDR2 SVGAGI (reference sequence). This CDR3 contains 12 residues. CDR3 nucleotides: TGTGCCAGCAGTTACGCCGGATACGAGCAGTACTTC. Amino acids: CASSYAGYEQYF.

This clone was counted a single time. The CDR3 region has the DNA TGTGCCATCAGTCCCCAGGCTAGCACAGATACGCAGTATTTT. It codes for CAISPQASTDTQYF. The chain employs TRBV10-3 and TRBJ2-3; no clear D. The germline V and J ends were trimmed by 5 bases and 0 bases, with 9 bases remaining between them. Germline CDR1 ENHRY, CDR2 SYGVKD. This CDR3 spans 14 amino acids.

V and J are TRBV19 and TRBJ2-3; D is possibly TRBD1 (5 bases). The CDR3 spans 14 residues. Trimming pared 7 bases from V and 3 bases from J, leaving 14 bases between. Germline V CDR1 and CDR2: LNHDA, SQIVND (reference sequence). This CDR3 is CASKVGHTTDTQYF. For the CDR3, the DNA is TGTGCCAGTAAGGTGGGGCACACGACAGATACGCAGTATTTT.

The chain uses TRBV19 and TRBJ2-5; 8 positions agree with TRBD1. Germline trimming cut 5 bases from V and 5 bases from J; bases unmatched to any gene: 7. Germline loops: CDR1 LNHDA, CDR2 SQIVND (reference sequence). CDR3 size: 14 residues. The CDR3 DNA is TGTGCCAGTAGTGGGGCAGGGGGCTGGGAGACCCAGTACTTC. Translation gives CASSGAGGWETQYF.

This rearrangement joins TRBV5-1 to TRBJ2-1, with TRBD2 identical over 10 bases. V lost 0 bases, J lost 5 bases, and 2 bases stayed unmatched. CDR3 length: 15 residues. The germline V gene encodes CDR1 SGHRS and CDR2 YFSETQ. The CDR3 region has the DNA TGCGCCAGCAGCTTGGCGGGACTAGCGAACAATGAGCAGTTCTTC. It specifies CASSLAGLANNEQFF.

The V call is TRBV5-1, the J call TRBJ2-1; 8 bases are shared with TRBD1. Trimming cost V 4 bases and J 3 bases; bases outside gene matches: 12. Germline assignment: CDR1 SGHRS and CDR2 YFSETQ. The length of the CDR3 is 17 residues. CDR3 in DNA: TGCGCCAGCAGCCCCTCAGGTGGGACAGGAGGCTACAATGAGCAGTTCTTC. Translation: CASSPSGGTGGYNEQFF.

V usage is TRBV7-3 and J usage is TRBJ2-1; D gene uncertain. Trimming removed 3 bases at V and 6 bases at J, with 6 bases between. CDR1 SGHTA and CDR2 FQGTGA come from the germline V gene. The length of the CDR3 is 12 residues. CDR3 sequence: CASSFSINEQFF. The CDR3 DNA is TGTGCCAGCAGCTTTTCGATCAATGAGCAGTTCTTC.

The chain employs TRBV27 and TRBJ2-5, with D perhaps matching TRBD1 (6 bases). Germline V CDR1 and CDR2: MNHEY, SMNVEV (reference sequence). The CDR3 spans 14 residues. Between the trimmed V and J ends, which lost 5 bases and 4 bases, there was a span of 14 bases. CDR3 residues: CASSNLQGGETQYF. The CDR3 nucleotides are TGTGCCAGCAGTAACCTACAGGGTGGAGAGACCCAGTACTTC.

The CDR3 DNA sequence: TGTGCCAGCAGCTTAGGGGCAGGGGTTGAAAAACTGTTTTTT. Amino acid sequence: CASSLGAGVEKLFF. This sequence joins TRBV7-9 and TRBJ1-4; tentative D call: TRBD1 (6 bases). The CDR3 is made up of 14 amino acids. V was clipped by 1 base and J by 7 bases, with 10 bases between them. Germline V lookup: CDR1 SEHNR, CDR2 FQNEAQ (reference sequence).

A single count supports this clone. V and J are TRBV5-1 and TRBJ1-4, with TRBD1 identical over 8 bases. Germline V gene sequence: CDR1 SGHRS, CDR2 YFSETQ. This CDR3 has 16 amino acids. Unmatched junction bases numbered 7, after V lost 1 base and J lost 5 bases. The CDR3 protein is CASSLYTGGENEKLFF. In DNA, the CDR3 is TGCGCCAGCAGCTTGTATACAGGGGGGGAGAATGAAAAACTGTTTTTT. The full variable domain, its missing parts supplied by reference TRBV5-1 and TRBJ1-4, is KAGVTQTPRYLIKTRGQQVTLSCSPISGHRSVSWYQQTPGQGLQFLFEYFSETQRNKGNFPGRFSGRQFSNSRSEMNVSTLELGDSALYLCASSLYTGGENEKLFFGSGTQLSVL.

The chain recombines TRBV5-1 with TRBJ2-7; D unresolved. Germline-derived CDR1 and CDR2 are SGHRS and YFSETQ. The CDR3 runs 13 residues. V gave up 0 bases and J gave up 5 bases, with 9 bases separating them. The CDR3 spells CASSLAERNEQYF. The CDR3 bases are TGCGCCAGCAGCTTGGCAGAGAGGAACGAGCAGTACTTC.

This sequence joins TRBV6-1 and TRBJ1-1; D is uncertain. Per germline, CDR1 MNHNS and CDR2 SASEGT. V shed 3 bases and J shed 3 bases, with 8 bases lying between them. This CDR3 is 13 amino acids long. The CDR3: CASSDGAHTEAFF. CDR3 DNA: TGTGCCAGCAGTGATGGCGCCCACACTGAAGCTTTCTTT.

The rearrangement links TRBV28 to TRBJ1-2, with a tentative D call TRBD1 (6 bases). The CDR3 is made up of 15 amino acids. The V gene's germline CDR1 is MDHEN and CDR2 SYDVKM. Trimming removed 8 bases from V and 3 bases from J, with 19 bases in between. The CDR3 DNA follows: TGTGCCAGCTCGGATCAGGGGACGATGGACTATGGCTACACCTTC. This gives the protein CASSDQGTMDYGYTF.

This clone was recorded once. The V gene is TRBV5-8, the J gene TRBJ1-6, with D possibly TRBD1 on 5 matching bases. The CDR3 sequence is 15 residues long. The V end lost 1 base, the J end lost 6 bases, and 11 bases lay between the germline ends. In germline, CDR1 is SGHTS, CDR2 YDEGEE. Here the CDR3 DNA reads TGTGCCAGCAGCTTGTTGAGGGACGGTAATTCACCCCTCCACTTT. It codes for CASSLLRDGNSPLHF. The entire variable domain, with the rest obtained from reference TRBV5-8 and TRBJ1-6, is as follows: EAGVTQSPTHLIKTRGQQATLRCSPISGHTSVYWYQQALGLGLQFLLWYDEGEERNRGNFPPRFSGRQFPNYSSELNVNALELEDSALYLCASSLLRDGNSPLHFGNGTRLTVT.

The CDR3 region is CASSHVQGGGTEAFF. The CDR3 DNA follows: TGCGCCAGCAGCCACGTACAGGGCGGCGGCACTGAAGCTTTCTTT. This chain uses TRBV4-1 with TRBJ1-1; possibly TRBD1 for D (6 bases). Trimming pared 3 bases from V and 4 bases from J, leaving 15 bases between. This CDR3 comprises 15 residues. From germline, CDR1 is MGHRA and CDR2 YSYEKL.

The chain links TRBV5-4 to TRBJ2-7; TRBD1 agrees at 7 bases. J was trimmed by 0 bases and V by 0 bases; bases with no gene match: 3. There are 15 residues in the CDR3. Germline CDR1 SGHNT, CDR2 YYREEE (reference sequence). The CDR3 here is CASSLATGSSYEQYF. CDR3 coding DNA: TGTGCCAGCAGCTTGGCGACAGGGAGCTCCTACGAGCAGTACTTC.

The J gene is TRBJ2-1, the V gene TRBV18, with 9 bases aligning to TRBD2. Germline V gene lookup returns CDR1 KGHSH and CDR2 LQKENI. The CDR3 has 16 residues. After removal of 0 bases from V and 1 base from J, the junction contained 1 base not matched to a gene. The CDR3 region is CASSPPAGGSYNEQFF. The CDR3 DNA is TGTGCCAGCTCACCACCCGCGGGAGGGTCCTACAATGAGCAGTTCTTC.

The J gene is TRBJ2-5, the V gene TRBV6-6; no clear D gene. CDR3 size: 12 residues. The ends were cut back, 6 bases at V and 5 bases at J, with 10 bases in the middle. CDR1 is MNHNY and CDR2 is SVGAGI in the germline V gene (reference sequence). The CDR3: CASRPGRETQYF. CDR3 coding DNA: TGTGCCAGCAGGCCCGGGCGGGAGACCCAGTACTTC.